This TCR beta chain was retrieved from a study of blood T cells in healthy people across ages. Together with a sample-barcoded 5' primer, a J-beta primer mix was included in a second PCR lasting roughly 6 to 12 cycles. CDR3-containing paired-end reads numbered at least 2.5 million in each sample. TCRdb passed the 5' RACE reads through MiXCR, listing each CDR3 protein once. This table holds over 1,300,000 distinct CDR3 sequences, approximately 59% found once. Study-wide points: The study regarded diversity estimates from one million T cells as underestimates.

V lost 3 bases, J lost 5 bases, and 6 bases stayed unmatched. The CDR3 covers 14 residues. Germline V gene lookup returns CDR1 SGDLS and CDR2 YYNGEE. About this clonotype itself: The antigen is undetermined.

Each sample gave at least 6 million isolated PBMCs. What was sequenced was blood. This clonotype was sampled from a man between 18 and 35 years old in good health. The V and J genes are TRBV9 and TRBJ2-3; TRBD1 matches 7 bases. CDR3: CASSAGGSGDTQYF. In DNA, the CDR3 is TGTGCCAGCAGCGCAGGGGGTTCGGGAGATACGCAGTATTTT. The full variable domain, its missing parts supplied by reference TRBV9 and TRBJ2-3, is DSGVTQTPKHLITATGQRVTLRCSPRSGDLSVYWYQQSLDQGLQFLIQYYNGEERAKGNILERFSAQQFPDLHSELNLSSLELGDSALYFCASSAGGSGDTQYFGPGTRLTVL.